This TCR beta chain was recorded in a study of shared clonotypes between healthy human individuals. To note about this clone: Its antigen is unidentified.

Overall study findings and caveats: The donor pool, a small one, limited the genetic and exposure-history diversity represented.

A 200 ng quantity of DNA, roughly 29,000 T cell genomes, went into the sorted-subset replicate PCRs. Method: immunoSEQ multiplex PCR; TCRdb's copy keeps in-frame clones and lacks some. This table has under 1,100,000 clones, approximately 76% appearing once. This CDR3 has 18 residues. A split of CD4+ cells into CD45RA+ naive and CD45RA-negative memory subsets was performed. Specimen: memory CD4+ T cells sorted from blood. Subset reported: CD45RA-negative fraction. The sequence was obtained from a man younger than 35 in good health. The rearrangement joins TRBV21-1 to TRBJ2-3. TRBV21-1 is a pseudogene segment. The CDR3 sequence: CASSKGYRLRFGTDTQYF. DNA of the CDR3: TGTGCCAGCAGCAAAGGATACAGATTGCGGTTTGGGACAGATACGCAGTATTTT.